One and the same sample provided the 31 T cell receptor beta chains below, sequenced in a study of human T cells and chemical hapten exposure. TCRdb independently ran MiXCR on the RACE reads; one entry per CDR3 protein. The sample yields some 180,000 distinct CDR3 sequences, about a fifth seen once. As to time point: patch test 1, 2 weeks after DPC sensitization. Indicated treatment: therapeutic diphenylcyclopropenone sensitization with weekly scalp DPC. Sequencing was performed on whole blood, taken in connection with sensitization to the hapten diphenylcyclopropenone (DPC). Every receptor here comes from a woman in her forties or fifties with alopecia areata. Some clones in this sample may be carry-over from other donors' samples.

This clonotype appeared many times. V and J are TRBV6-2 or TRBV6-3 and TRBJ2-2, with D perhaps assigned TRBD1 or TRBD2 (5 bases each). The CDR3 extends over 14 amino acids. V lost 5 bases and J lost 0, with 7 bases in between. Germline-derived CDR1 and CDR2 are MNHEY and SVGEGT. CDR3: CASSRGPNTGELFF. The CDR3 region has the DNA TGTGCCAGCAGTCGGGGACCGAACACCGGGGAGCTGTTTTTT.

V gene TRBV6-4 combines with J gene TRBJ2-3; the D is unclear. The CDR3 sequence is 13 residues long. Germline CDR1 MRHNA, CDR2 SNTAGT. V was trimmed by 2 bases and J by 0 bases, leaving 3 bases between them. CDR3 protein: CASSDGSTDTQYF. The CDR3 DNA reads as TGTGCCAGCAGTGACGGGAGCACAGATACGCAGTATTTT.

This clonotype has a handful of counts. The chain is built from TRBV29-1 and TRBJ2-1; tentative D call: TRBD2 (6 bases). The germline V gene has CDR1 SQVTM and CDR2 ANQGSEA. V gave up 5 bases and J gave up 9 bases, with 8 bases separating them. The CDR3 loop spans 10 amino acids. The CDR3 spells CSVRDSEQFF. The CDR3 DNA reads as TGCAGCGTTCGGGACTCTGAGCAGTTCTTC.

This clonotype was found many times. The rearrangement joins TRBV4-2 to TRBJ2-3; D remains unclear. The V and J ends lost 1 base and 4 bases respectively, with 12 bases between them. The CDR3 totals 15 residues. Germline V gives CDR1 LGHNA, CDR2 YNFKEQ. CDR3 sequence reads: CASSQGGGEADTQYF. The DNA of the CDR3 is TGTGCCAGCAGCCAAGGTGGTGGAGAGGCAGATACGCAGTATTTT.

The rearrangement joins TRBV29-1 to TRBJ2-4; 9 positions match TRBD1. Germline CDR1 and CDR2: SQVTM and ANQGSEA. V shed 7 bases, J shed 7 bases, and the junction held 14 bases outside the gene matches. This CDR3 contains 15 residues. CDR3: CSGTSTGGSANIQYF. CDR3 DNA: TGCAGCGGAACTTCCACAGGGGGCTCGGCGAACATTCAGTACTTC.

This clonotype was seen a few times. V usage is TRBV30 and J usage is TRBJ2-7; either TRBD1 or TRBD2 may fit D (5 bases each). The CDR3 is 12 residues long. Germline assignment: CDR1 GTSNPN and CDR2 SVGIG (reference sequence). Trimming stripped 5 bases from V and 10 bases from J, with 18 bases between. CDR3 in amino acids: CAWSGTATRQYF. DNA for the CDR3: TGTGCCTGGTCCGGGACCGCTACACGTCAGTACTTC.

This clonotype has more than one count but fewer than ten. The chain carries TRBV2 and TRBJ1-5; D unclear. The V end was cut by 5 bases, the J end by 7 bases, with 6 bases between. The CDR3 has 11 amino acids. Germline lookup yields CDR1 SNHLY and CDR2 FYNNEI. The CDR3 nucleotides read TGTGCCAGCAGTAATGAGCAGCCCCAGCATTTT. As protein: CASSNEQPQHF.

This sequence joins TRBV20-1 and TRBJ1-1, with no clear D. V shed 3 bases and J shed 0 bases, with 8 bases lying between them. The CDR3 loop spans 13 amino acids. Germline lookup yields CDR1 DFQATT and CDR2 SNEGSKA (reference sequence). The CDR3 DNA reads as TGCAGTGCTAGTGTTGTCATGAACACTGAAGCTTTCTTT. Translating gives CSASVVMNTEAFF.

This clonotype was observed a handful of times. CDR3 DNA sequence: TGTGCCAGCAGGGGGACAGGGGAACCCTACGAGCAGTACTTC. Its protein product is CASRGTGEPYEQYF. The chain carries TRBV6-6 and TRBJ2-7; TRBD1 matches at 10 bases. Unmatched junction bases numbered 4, after V lost 6 bases and J lost 2 bases. CDR3 length equals 14 residues. Per germline, CDR1 MNHNY and CDR2 SVGAGI (reference sequence).

This sequence joins TRBV25-1 and TRBJ1-2, with TRBD1 as a possible D gene (5 bases). CDR1 MGHDK and CDR2 SYGVNS come from the germline V gene. CDR3 length equals 15 residues. Trimming removed 2 bases at V and 3 bases at J, with 13 bases between. The CDR3 coding sequence is TGTGCCAGCAGTGAAGGTCGGGGGAGAGACTATGGCTACACCTTC. Translated, it gives CASSEGRGRDYGYTF.

This clonotype was counted between two and nine times. This chain connects TRBV20-1 to TRBJ2-4; tentative D call: TRBD1 (5 bases). The CDR3 spans 15 residues. The germline CDR1 and CDR2 sequences are DFQATT and SNEGSKA (reference sequence). V lost 3 bases and J lost 5, with 17 bases in between. The CDR3 DNA reads TGCAGTGCTAGTTTTCCCGGAAGGGGTCAAAACATTCAGTACTTC. Its translation: CSASFPGRGQNIQYF.

The rearrangement uses TRBV28 and TRBJ2-5; the D gene is possibly TRBD2 (5 bases). V was trimmed by 7 bases and J by 2 bases, leaving 17 bases between them. Germline CDR1 and CDR2: MDHEN and SYDVKM. This CDR3 region has 15 residues. CDR3 coding DNA: TGTGCCAGCACGGAGGATAATCGGGGTCAAGAGACCCAGTACTTC. It codes for CASTEDNRGQETQYF.

This clonotype was detected a few times. The chain uses TRBV20-1 and TRBJ1-1, with a possible D match to TRBD1 (6 bases). This CDR3 spans 14 amino acids. Germline loops: CDR1 DFQATT, CDR2 SNEGSKA (reference sequence). Trimming left V 4 bases short and J 1 base short, with 13 bases between. The CDR3 sequence: CSATRGGQNTEAFF. DNA for the CDR3: TGCAGTGCTACCCGAGGGGGGCAGAACACTGAAGCTTTCTTT.

CDR3 loop: CASSFAGNNSPLHF. As DNA, the CDR3 is TGTGCCAGCAGCTTTGCGGGGAATAATTCACCCCTCCACTTT. The chain employs TRBV11-2 and TRBJ1-6; D gene uncertain. CDR3 size: 14 residues. V dropped 3 bases and J dropped 5 bases, with 8 bases sitting between them. Looked up from germline, CDR1 is SGHAT and CDR2 is FQNNGV.

CDR3 loop: CASSEGAGYNGGYTF. The CDR3 coding sequence is TGTGCCAGCAGCGAAGGGGCAGGGTATAATGGTGGCTACACCTTC. The V call is TRBV9, the J call TRBJ1-2; perhaps TRBD1 as D (5 bases). The CDR3 spans 15 residues. Germline assignment: CDR1 SGDLS and CDR2 YYNGEE. With 3 bases removed from V and 7 bases from J, the gap between germline ends came to 19 bases.

This chain links TRBV12-3 or TRBV12-4 with TRBJ1-2; TRBD1 matches at 7 bases. V lost 7 bases to trimming and J lost 4 bases; unmatched junction nucleotides: 9. The CDR3 has 14 residues. DNA of the CDR3: TGTGCCAGCAATGCACAGGGGATGGGCTATGGCTACACCTTC. Amino acid sequence: CASNAQGMGYGYTF.

Judged by abundance, this clonotype is medium-sized. The chain has TRBV3-1 and TRBJ2-4, with a tentative D call TRBD2 (6 bases). V lost 2 bases, J lost 2 bases, and 22 bases lay in between. This CDR3 spans 19 amino acids. Germline loops: CDR1 LGHDT, CDR2 YNNKEL (reference sequence). CDR3 in amino acids: CASSQSLLARDLTKNIQYF. The CDR3 DNA reads TGTGCCAGCAGCCAAAGTCTATTAGCGCGGGATCTAACCAAAAACATTCAGTACTTC.

This clonotype came up a few times. The chain joins TRBV29-1 to TRBJ2-2; 11 nucleotides align to TRBD2. This CDR3 spans 15 amino acids. J gave up 8 bases and V 2 bases, and 7 bases lay outside the gene matches. Germline V gene data show CDR1 as SQVTM and CDR2 as ANQGSEA. CDR3 in DNA: TGCAGCGTTGAAACCGGGACTAGCGGAGATGGGGAGCTGTTTTTT. It codes for CSVETGTSGDGELFF.

V is TRBV5-1 and J is TRBJ1-1; 7 bases agree with TRBD1. This CDR3 contains 14 residues. Trimming cost V 0 bases and J 4 bases; bases outside gene matches: 3. CDR1 is SGHRS, CDR2 YFSETQ, per germline. The CDR3 DNA sequence: TGCGCCAGCAGCTTGGAGGGACAGCTCACTGAAGCTTTCTTT. Encoded protein: CASSLEGQLTEAFF.

The rearrangement links TRBV7-9 to TRBJ2-1; TRBD2 is a possible D gene (6 bases). The CDR3 totals 13 residues. With 5 bases removed from V and 4 bases from J, the gap between germline ends came to 9 bases. Looked up from germline, CDR1 is SEHNR and CDR2 is FQNEAQ (reference sequence). The CDR3 bases are TGTGCCAGCAGCCGGGAGCCTTACAATGAGCAGTTCTTC. Its protein is CASSREPYNEQFF.

The V gene is TRBV6-5, the J gene TRBJ2-7, with TRBD2 as a possible D gene (5 bases). CDR1 and CDR2 from the germline V gene are MNHEY and SVGAGI. Trimming pared 6 bases from V and 3 bases from J, leaving 12 bases between. This CDR3 region has 13 residues. The CDR3 coding sequence is TGTGCCAGCAGAACCCTTAGCGACTACGAGCAGTACTTC. Amino acids: CASRTLSDYEQYF.

The chain combines TRBV3-1 with TRBJ2-1, with TRBD2 as a possible D gene (6 bases). Germline CDR1 is LGHDT and CDR2 is YNNKEL (reference sequence). V gave up 0 bases and J gave up 5 bases, with 17 bases separating them. CDR3 length equals 17 residues. CDR3 loop: CASSQESYPGLHNEQFF. CDR3 bases: TGTGCCAGCAGCCAAGAATCCTATCCGGGACTCCACAATGAGCAGTTCTTC.

The rearrangement links TRBV15 to TRBJ2-1, with TRBD2 identical over 8 bases. Germline trimming cut 1 base from V and 8 bases from J; bases unmatched to any gene: 13. Germline V gene sequence: CDR1 LNHNV, CDR2 YYDKDF (reference sequence). The CDR3 runs 17 residues. The CDR3 region has the DNA TGTGCCACCAGCAGAGTGCCCCCGGGACTAGTTGGGGATGAGCAGTTCTTC. Encoded protein: CATSRVPPGLVGDEQFF.

The V gene is TRBV25-1, the J gene TRBJ2-3; D is perhaps TRBD1 (6 bases). V was cut by 3 bases and J by 1 base, with 14 bases left in between. The CDR3 covers 16 residues. Germline CDR1 MGHDK, CDR2 SYGVNS. The CDR3: CASSDRTGYGTDTQYF. The CDR3 nucleotides read TGTGCCAGCAGTGATCGAACAGGGTACGGCACAGATACGCAGTATTTT.

This clonotype showed up just once. The genes are TRBV11-1 and TRBJ2-1; 12 positions agree with TRBD1. V lost 3 bases and J lost 7; bases outside the gene matches: 10. The germline CDR1 and CDR2 sequences are SGHAT and FQDESV (reference sequence). CDR3 length equals 17 residues. CDR3 amino acids: CASSFLSGTGGRNEQFF. The CDR3 DNA follows: TGTGCCAGCAGCTTTTTATCCGGGACAGGGGGCCGGAATGAGCAGTTCTTC.

The CDR3 DNA is TGTGCCAGCAGCCCGCCCTTACTAGCGGGCACAGATACGCAGTATTTT. This sequence encodes CASSPPLLAGTDTQYF. The chain carries TRBV5-5 and TRBJ2-3, with 8 positions matching TRBD2. Germline trimming cut 4 bases from V and 1 base from J; bases unmatched to any gene: 8. Germline V CDR1 and CDR2: SGHKS, YYEKEE (reference sequence). The CDR3 is 16 residues long.

The V call is TRBV24-1, the J call TRBJ1-1; 8 bases map to TRBD1. J lost 2 bases, V lost 3 bases, and 4 bases had no gene match. The germline gives CDR1 KGHDR, CDR2 SFDVKD. This CDR3 contains 15 residues. CDR3 loop: CATSDGAGGNTEAFF. CDR3 nucleotide sequence: TGTGCCACCAGTGATGGGGCAGGGGGCAACACTGAAGCTTTCTTT.

The chain has TRBV7-2 and TRBJ1-2; 10 nucleotides agree with TRBD1. The CDR3 length is 14 residues. Germline values: CDR1 SGHTA, CDR2 FQGNSA. The trim removed 4 bases at V and 8 bases at J, leaving 7 bases unmatched. CDR3 sequence reads: CASSSGTGVGGYTF. CDR3 sequence (DNA): TGTGCCAGCAGCTCCGGGACAGGGGTTGGAGGCTACACCTTC.

A few counts support this clonotype. This chain connects TRBV20-1 to TRBJ1-6; D not resolved. Trimming took 5 bases from V and 0 from J, leaving 11 bases between them. The CDR3 spans 15 residues. Germline V gene sequence: CDR1 DFQATT, CDR2 SNEGSKA (reference sequence). CDR3 sequence (DNA): TGCAGTGCTCCCGCGGGGAGCTCCTATAATTCACCCCTCCACTTT. Translated, it gives CSAPAGSSYNSPLHF.

V is TRBV20-1 and J is TRBJ2-7, with 11 nucleotides matching TRBD2. Germline CDR1 and CDR2: DFQATT and SNEGSKA (reference sequence). The ends lost 1 base at V and 2 bases at J; junction bases unmatched: 10. The CDR3 runs 17 residues. The CDR3 here is CSARVPASGRYPYEQYF. In DNA form, the CDR3 reads TGCAGTGCTAGAGTCCCGGCTAGCGGGAGGTACCCCTACGAGCAGTACTTC.

V is TRBV9 and J is TRBJ2-7; D call uncertain. Trimming cost V 0 bases and J 2 bases, with 9 bases left between them. CDR1 and CDR2 (germline): SGDLS, YYNGEE. The CDR3 has 14 amino acids. CDR3 bases: TGTGCCAGCAGCGTAGACTACGGACCCTACGAGCAGTACTTC. Translating it yields CASSVDYGPYEQYF.